This TCR beta chain stems from a study of memory CD4+ T cells and cytomegalovirus serostatus. Trimming left V 3 bases short and J 4 bases short, with 15 bases between. From germline, CDR1 is SEHNR and CDR2 FQNEAQ (reference sequence). The CDR3 is 15 amino acids. The sort gate was single viable CD3+CD4+CD8-CD45RO+ cells for memory CD4+ T cells. CD4+ T cells were isolated by positive magnetic selection. The authors' processing: Out-of-frame sequences were removed, leaving a few million distinct TCRbeta sequences. TCRdb keeps only in-frame clones here, not all; method: immunoSEQ multiplex PCR. The V and J calls and clone size are taken from that table; D and trimming were inferred from the DNA. The sample contains some 65,000 clones, roughly 75% of which appear only once.

The source of this sequence is an adult in good health and CMV-seronegative. Some clones in this sample may be carry-over from other donors' samples. Material for sequencing was memory CD4+ T cells from blood. The chain uses TRBV7-9 and TRBJ1-2; possibly TRBD1 for D (6 bases). The CDR3 DNA reads as TGTGCCAGCAGCTTCGGGGACATTCGGGCCTATGGCTACACCTTC. Protein: CASSFGDIRAYGYTF.